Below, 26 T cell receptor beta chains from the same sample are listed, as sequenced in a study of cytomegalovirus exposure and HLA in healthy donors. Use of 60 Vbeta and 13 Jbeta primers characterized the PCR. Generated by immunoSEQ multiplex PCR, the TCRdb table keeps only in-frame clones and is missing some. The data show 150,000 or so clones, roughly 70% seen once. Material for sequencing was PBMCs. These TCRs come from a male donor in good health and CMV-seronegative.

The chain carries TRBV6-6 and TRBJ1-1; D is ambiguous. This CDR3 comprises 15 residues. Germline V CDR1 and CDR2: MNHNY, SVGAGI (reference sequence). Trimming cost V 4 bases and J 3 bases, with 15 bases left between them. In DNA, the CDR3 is TGTGCCAGCAGTTCCTTGAAACGGTTACACACTGAAGCTTTCTTT. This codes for CASSSLKRLHTEAFF.

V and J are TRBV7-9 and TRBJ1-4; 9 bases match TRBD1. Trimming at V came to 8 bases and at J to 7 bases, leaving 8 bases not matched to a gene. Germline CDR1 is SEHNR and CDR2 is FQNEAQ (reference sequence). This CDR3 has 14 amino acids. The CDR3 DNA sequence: TGTGCCAGCCGCCCGGACAGGGGCGTTGAAAAACTGTTTTTT. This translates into CASRPDRGVEKLFF.

The CDR3 sequence is CASSPPSGETQYF. CDR3 DNA sequence: TGTGCCAGCAGCCCCCCTAGCGGGGAGACCCAGTACTTC. The rearrangement links TRBV6-5 to TRBJ2-5; 8 bases map to TRBD2. J gave up 5 bases and V 6 bases, and 5 bases lay outside the gene matches. The length of the CDR3 is 13 residues. In germline, CDR1 is MNHEY, CDR2 SVGAGI.

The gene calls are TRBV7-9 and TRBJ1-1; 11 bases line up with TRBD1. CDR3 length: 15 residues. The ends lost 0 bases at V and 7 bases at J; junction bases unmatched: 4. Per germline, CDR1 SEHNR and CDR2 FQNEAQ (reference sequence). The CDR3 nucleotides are TGTGCCAGCAGCTTAGCGGGGGGACAGGGGGATGAAGCTTTCTTT. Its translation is CASSLAGGQGDEAFF.

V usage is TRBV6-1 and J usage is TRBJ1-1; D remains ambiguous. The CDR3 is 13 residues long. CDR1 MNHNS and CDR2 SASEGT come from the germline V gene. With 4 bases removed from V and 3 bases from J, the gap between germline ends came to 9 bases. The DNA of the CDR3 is TGTGCCAGCAGTGTTGAGGGATACACTGAAGCTTTCTTT. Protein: CASSVEGYTEAFF.

CDR3 protein: CASSLSRTSGSTSYNEQFF. The CDR3 DNA reads as TGTGCCAGCAGCTTGTCTAGGACTAGCGGGAGTACGTCCTACAATGAGCAGTTCTTC. The chain is built from TRBV5-4 and TRBJ2-1; 13 nucleotides line up with TRBD2. This CDR3 comprises 19 residues. From germline, CDR1 is SGHNT and CDR2 YYREEE (reference sequence). Trimming removed 1 base from V and 1 base from J; junction bases left unmatched: 8.

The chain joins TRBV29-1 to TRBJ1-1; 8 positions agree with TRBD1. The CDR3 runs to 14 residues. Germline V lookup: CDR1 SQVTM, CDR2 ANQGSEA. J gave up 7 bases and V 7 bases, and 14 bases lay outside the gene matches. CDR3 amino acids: CSAGWAGGAVEAFF. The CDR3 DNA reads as TGCAGCGCCGGGTGGGCAGGGGGCGCGGTTGAAGCTTTCTTT.

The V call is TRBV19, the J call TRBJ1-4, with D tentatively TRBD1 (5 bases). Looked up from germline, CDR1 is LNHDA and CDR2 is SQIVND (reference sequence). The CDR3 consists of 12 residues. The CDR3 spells CAIKGPGEKLFF. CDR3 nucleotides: TGTGCTATCAAGGGGCCAGGGGAAAAACTGTTTTTT.

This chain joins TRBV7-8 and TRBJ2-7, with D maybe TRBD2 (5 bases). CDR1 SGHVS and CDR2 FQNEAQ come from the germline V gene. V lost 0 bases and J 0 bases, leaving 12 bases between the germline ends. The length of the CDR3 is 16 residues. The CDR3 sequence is CASSLARAANSYEQYF. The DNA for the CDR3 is TGTGCCAGCAGCTTAGCGAGGGCAGCTAACTCCTACGAGCAGTACTTC.

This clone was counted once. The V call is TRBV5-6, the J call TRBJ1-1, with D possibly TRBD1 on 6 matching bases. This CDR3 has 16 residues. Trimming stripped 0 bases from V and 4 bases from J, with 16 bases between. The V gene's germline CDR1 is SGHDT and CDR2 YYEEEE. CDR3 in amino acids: CASSLGAWGPGTEAFF. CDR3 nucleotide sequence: TGTGCCAGCAGCTTGGGGGCGTGGGGGCCCGGCACTGAAGCTTTCTTT.

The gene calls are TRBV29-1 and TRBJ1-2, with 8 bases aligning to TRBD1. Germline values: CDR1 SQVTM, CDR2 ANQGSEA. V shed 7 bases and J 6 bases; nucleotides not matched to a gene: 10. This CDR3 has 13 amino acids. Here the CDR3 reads CSAETGGRDGYTF. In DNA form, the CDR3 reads TGCAGCGCCGAAACAGGGGGAAGGGATGGCTACACCTTC.

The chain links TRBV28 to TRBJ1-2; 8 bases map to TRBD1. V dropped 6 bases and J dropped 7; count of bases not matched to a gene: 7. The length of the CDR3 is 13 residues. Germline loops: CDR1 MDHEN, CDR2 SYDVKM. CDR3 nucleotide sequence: TGTGCCAGCAGATGGACAGGGATCGGTGGCTACACCTTC. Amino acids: CASRWTGIGGYTF.

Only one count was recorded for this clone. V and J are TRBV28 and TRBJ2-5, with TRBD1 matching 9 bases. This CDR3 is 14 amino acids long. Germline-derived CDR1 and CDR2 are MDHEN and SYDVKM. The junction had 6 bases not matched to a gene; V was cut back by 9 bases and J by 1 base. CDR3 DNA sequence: TGTGCCAGTACTTGGACAGGGGCCCAAGAGACCCAGTACTTC. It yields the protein CASTWTGAQETQYF.

The CDR3 sequence: CASSLRGGYGYTF. As DNA, the CDR3 is TGTGCCAGCAGCTTGAGGGGGGGCTATGGCTACACCTTC. This sequence joins TRBV5-8 and TRBJ1-2; possible D gene TRBD1, 6 bases. V dropped 1 base and J dropped 4 bases, with 8 bases sitting between them. CDR1 is SGHTS and CDR2 is YDEGEE in the germline V gene. CDR3 length: 13 residues. The whole variable domain, filled in from reference TRBV5-8 and TRBJ1-2, reads EAGVTQSPTHLIKTRGQQATLRCSPISGHTSVYWYQQALGLGLQFLLWYDEGEERNRGNFPPRFSGRQFPNYSSELNVNALELEDSALYLCASSLRGGYGYTFGSGTRLTVV.

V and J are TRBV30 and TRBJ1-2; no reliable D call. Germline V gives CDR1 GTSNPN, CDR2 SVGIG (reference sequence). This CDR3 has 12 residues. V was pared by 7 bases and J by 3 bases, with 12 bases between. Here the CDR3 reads CALGLWDYGYTF. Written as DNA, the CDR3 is TGTGCCTTGGGCCTCTGGGACTATGGCTACACCTTC. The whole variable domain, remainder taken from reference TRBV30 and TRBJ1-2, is SQTIHQWPATLVQPVGSPLSLECTVEGTSNPNLYWYRQAAGRGLQLLFYSVGIGQISSEVPQNLSASRPQDRQFILSSKKLLLSDSGFYLCALGLWDYGYTFGSGTRLTVV.

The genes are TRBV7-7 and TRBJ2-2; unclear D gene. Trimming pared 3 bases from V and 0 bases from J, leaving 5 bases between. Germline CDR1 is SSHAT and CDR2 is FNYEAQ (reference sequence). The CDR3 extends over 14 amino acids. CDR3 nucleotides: TGTGCCAGCAGCTTCCGAGCGAACACCGGGGAGCTGTTTTTT. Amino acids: CASSFRANTGELFF.

This CDR3 is CASTLSGGSNYGYTF. In nucleotides, the CDR3 is TGTGCCAGCACCCTTAGTGGAGGGAGCAACTATGGCTACACCTTC. The chain combines TRBV2 with TRBJ1-2; D is unclear. Trimming stripped 7 bases from V and 2 bases from J, with 17 bases between. The CDR3 has 15 amino acids. Germline CDR1 SNHLY, CDR2 FYNNEI. Full variable domain (remainder filled in from reference TRBV2 and TRBJ1-2): EPEVTQTPSHQVTQMGQEVILRCVPISNHLYFYWYRQILGQKVEFLVSFYNNEISEKSEIFDDQFSVERPDGSNFTLKIRSTKLEDSAMYFCASTLSGGSNYGYTFGSGTRLTVV.

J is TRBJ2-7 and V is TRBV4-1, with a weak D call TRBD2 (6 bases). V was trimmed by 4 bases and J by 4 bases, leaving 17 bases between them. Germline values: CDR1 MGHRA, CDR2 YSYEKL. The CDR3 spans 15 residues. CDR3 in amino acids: CASSLRGGILYEQYF. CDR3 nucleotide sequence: TGCGCCAGCAGCCTTAGAGGCGGGATTTTGTACGAGCAGTACTTC.

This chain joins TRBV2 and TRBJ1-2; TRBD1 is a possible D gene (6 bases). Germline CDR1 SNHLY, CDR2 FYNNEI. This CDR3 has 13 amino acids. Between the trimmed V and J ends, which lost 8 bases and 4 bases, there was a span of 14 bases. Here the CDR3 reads CASENRDGYGYTF. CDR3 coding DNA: TGTGCCAGCGAGAACAGGGACGGCTATGGCTACACCTTC.

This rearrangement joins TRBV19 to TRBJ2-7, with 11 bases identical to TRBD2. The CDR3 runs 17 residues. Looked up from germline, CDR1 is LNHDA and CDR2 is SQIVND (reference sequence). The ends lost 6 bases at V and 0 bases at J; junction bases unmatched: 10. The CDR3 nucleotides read TGTGCCAGTAGCCCAAAACCTAGCGGGAGGTTCTCCTACGAGCAGTACTTC. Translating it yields CASSPKPSGRFSYEQYF. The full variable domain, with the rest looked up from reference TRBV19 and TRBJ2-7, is DGGITQSPKYLFRKEGQNVTLSCEQNLNHDAMYWYRQDPGQGLRLIYYSQIVNDFQKGDIAEGYSVSREKKESFPLTVTSAQKNPTAFYLCASSPKPSGRFSYEQYFGPGTRLTVT.

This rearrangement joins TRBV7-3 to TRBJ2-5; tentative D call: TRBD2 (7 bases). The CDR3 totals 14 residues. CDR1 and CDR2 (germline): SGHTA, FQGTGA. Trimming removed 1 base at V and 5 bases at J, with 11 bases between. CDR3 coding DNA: TGTGCCAGCAGCTTAAGGGGGGGCCGGGAGACCCAGTACTTC. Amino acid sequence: CASSLRGGRETQYF.

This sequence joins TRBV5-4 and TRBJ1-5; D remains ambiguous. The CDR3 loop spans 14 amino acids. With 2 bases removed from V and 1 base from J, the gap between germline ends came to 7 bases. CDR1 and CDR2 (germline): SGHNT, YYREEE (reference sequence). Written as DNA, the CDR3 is TGTGCCAGCAGCTTAACTCCGAGCAATCAGCCCCAGCATTTT. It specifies CASSLTPSNQPQHF.

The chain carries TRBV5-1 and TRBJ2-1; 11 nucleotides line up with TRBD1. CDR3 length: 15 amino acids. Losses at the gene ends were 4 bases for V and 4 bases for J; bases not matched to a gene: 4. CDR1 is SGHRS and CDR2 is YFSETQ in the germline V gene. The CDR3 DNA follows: TGCGCCAGCAGCGCCGGGACAGGGGGGTACAATGAGCAGTTCTTC. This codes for CASSAGTGGYNEQFF. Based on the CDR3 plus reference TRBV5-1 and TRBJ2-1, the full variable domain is KAGVTQTPRYLIKTRGQQVTLSCSPISGHRSVSWYQQTPGQGLQFLFEYFSETQRNKGNFPGRFSGRQFSNSRSEMNVSTLELGDSALYLCASSAGTGGYNEQFFGPGTRLTVL.

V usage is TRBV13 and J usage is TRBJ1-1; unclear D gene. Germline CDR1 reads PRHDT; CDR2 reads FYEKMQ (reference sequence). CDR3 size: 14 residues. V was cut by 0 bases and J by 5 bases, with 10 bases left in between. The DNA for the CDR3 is TGTGCCAGCAGCTTAGGTCGAGGTGGGACTGAAGCTTTCTTT. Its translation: CASSLGRGGTEAFF.

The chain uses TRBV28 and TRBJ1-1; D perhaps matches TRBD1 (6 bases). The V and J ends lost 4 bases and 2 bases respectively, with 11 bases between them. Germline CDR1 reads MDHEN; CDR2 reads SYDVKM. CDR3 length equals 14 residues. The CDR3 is CASSSPGQNTEAFF. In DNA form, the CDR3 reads TGTGCCAGCAGTTCACCGGGACAAAACACTGAAGCTTTCTTT.

DNA of the CDR3: TGTGCCAGCAGTTACAGGGGGCGGACCTACAATGAGCAGTTCTTC. The encoded protein is CASSYRGRTYNEQFF. The rearrangement joins TRBV6-5 to TRBJ2-1; 7 nucleotides match TRBD1. The CDR3 has 15 amino acids. With V trimmed by 2 bases and J by 2 bases, 3 bases remained unmatched. Per the germline V gene, CDR1 is MNHEY and CDR2 is SVGAGI.